Included here is one TCR beta chain sequence, with context. Its antigen is still unknown. Multiplex touch-down PCR amplified TRB using TRB-A and TRB-B pools in one tube. Each CDR3 protein gets one entry in TCRdb, which reprocessed the multiplex PCR reads and gives no DNA. The sample yields about 8,300 distinct CDR3 sequences, of which the top ten take up 3% to 3.5%. The sample comes from a study of T cell clusters in autoimmune cytopenias. Study results and limitations: Clustering suggested that physiological T cell clusters were missing in primary autoimmune cytopenia patients. Healthy donors had roughly 3-fold more exclusive TRB clusters than active autoimmune hepatitis patients.

CDR1 KGHDR and CDR2 SFDVKD come from the germline V gene. This CDR3 region has 13 residues. Each sample's input was roughly 230 ng genomic DNA, roughly 38,000 genome equivalents. Material: peripheral blood. The clonotype was recovered from a human donor with an autoimmune cytopenia or autoimmune hepatitis (not recorded which). The chain couples TRBV24-1 to TRBJ1-4; the TCRdb D gene call, TRBD1, has no DNA to confirm it. The CDR3 is CATSDGEWGKLFF.